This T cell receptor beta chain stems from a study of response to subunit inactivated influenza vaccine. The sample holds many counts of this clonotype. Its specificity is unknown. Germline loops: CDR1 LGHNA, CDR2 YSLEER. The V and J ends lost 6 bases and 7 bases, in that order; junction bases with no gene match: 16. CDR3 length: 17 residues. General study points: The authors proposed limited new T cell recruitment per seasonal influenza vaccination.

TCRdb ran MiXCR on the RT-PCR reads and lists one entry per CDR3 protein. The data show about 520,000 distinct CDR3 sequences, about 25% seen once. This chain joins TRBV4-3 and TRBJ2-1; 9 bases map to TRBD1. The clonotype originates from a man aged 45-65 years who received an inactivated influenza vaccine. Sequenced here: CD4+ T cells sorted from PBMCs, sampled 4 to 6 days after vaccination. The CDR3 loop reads CASSSGLRDRARNEQFF. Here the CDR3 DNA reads TGCGCCAGCAGTTCAGGCCTTAGGGACAGGGCGAGGAATGAGCAGTTCTTC.